This TCR beta chain was recorded in a study of beta chain features in type 1 diabetes. About the study: Across all samples, over 85 million sorted cells were examined.

CDR3 length: 15 residues. Trimming shortened V by 2 bases and J by 4 bases, and 14 bases separated the two germline ends. CDR1 and CDR2 (germline): SEHNR, FQNEAQ (reference sequence). Averaging about 100 mL, one heparinised blood draw was given by each donor. This clone has just a few counts. The antigen is unknown. Whole-study findings and limits: More deletions and fewer insertions at VDJ junctions were found in patients with type 1 diabetes.

The authors reverse transcribed all of the isolated RNA, so sequencing captured expressed TCRB transcripts. Some 3.6 million reads were obtained on average from naive, central memory and regulatory T cell samples. Data came from immunoSEQ multiplex PCR; TCRdb stores just in-frame clones and leaves some out. The sample includes about 930,000 clones, under 20% of them seen just once. This sequence joins TRBV7-9 and TRBJ1-1; possible D gene TRBD1, 5 bases. Sequenced: naive CD4+ T cells from blood. The source of this sequence is a young woman in good health. The CDR3 is CASSLIRGRGTEAFF. The CDR3 DNA reads as TGTGCCAGCAGCTTAATCCGGGGACGTGGCACTGAAGCTTTCTTT.